Listed below are T cell receptor beta chains from one sample, sequenced in a study of control samples from healthy donors and cancer patients. The assay was immunoSEQ multiplex PCR, and TCRdb's table has in-frame clones only and misses some. The table has tens of thousands of clones, roughly 87% seen once. Source material: blood. The receptors here all came from a woman between 50 and 59 years old in good health. The CDR3 runs from the conserved cysteine through the conserved F or W. A D gene is named only where the DNA matches it firmly. Some rows have no size entry. The others give once, few or many, or a class for an expanded clone.

TRBD1 - TRBJ1-2 TRBV29-1 CSIGTGGNYGYTF TGCAGCATCGGGACAGGGGGCAACTATGGCTACACCTTC
- - TRBJ1-2 TRBV7-2 CASSLTSRGSLNYGYTF TGTGCCAGCAGCTTAACTTCGCGAGGCAGCCTGAACTATGGCTACACCTTC
- - TRBJ2-1 TRBV11-2 CASINGYNEQFF TGTGCCAGCATCAATGGTTACAATGAGCAGTTCTTC
- few TRBJ2-1 TRBV7-6 CASSLVASSYNEQFF TGTGCCAGCAGCTTAGTTGCCAGCTCCTACAATGAGCAGTTCTTC
- - TRBJ2-3 TRBV28 CASTGTGVTDTQYF TGTGCCAGCACAGGCACAGGAGTCACAGATACGCAGTATTTT
- - TRBJ1-6 TRBV9 CASSVEQNSPLHF TGTGCCAGCAGCGTAGAACAGAATTCACCCCTCCACTTT
TRBD1 - TRBJ2-1 TRBV6-5 CASSLTGTGEQFF TGTGCCAGCAGTTTGACAGGGACAGGTGAGCAGTTCTTC
TRBD2 few TRBJ2-5 TRBV3-1/TRBV3-2 CASSQVVAGAWETQYF TGTGCCAGCAGCCAAGTAGTAGCGGGAGCGTGGGAGACCCAGTACTTC
- - TRBJ1-5 TRBV19 CASSIGAGPNQPQHF TGTGCCAGTAGTATAGGCGCGGGGCCGAATCAGCCCCAGCATTTT
TRBD1 - TRBJ1-5 TRBV28 CASSLTGAASNQPQHF TGTGCCAGCAGTTTAACAGGGGCGGCGAGCAATCAGCCCCAGCATTTT
TRBD1 - TRBJ2-1 TRBV7-2 CASSFSGTGGLSSYNEQFF TGTGCCAGCAGCTTCTCCGGGACAGGAGGTCTCAGCTCCTACAATGAGCAGTTCTTC
- - TRBJ1-6 TRBV28 CASRDQGGLFNSPLHF TGTGCCAGCAGAGATCAAGGGGGATTATTTAATTCACCCCTCCACTTT
- - TRBJ1-1 TRBV30 CARQVNTEAFF TGTGCCCGACAGGTGAACACTGAAGCTTTCTTT
TRBD1 - TRBJ1-1 TRBV6-5 CASRDRQGAFF TGTGCCAGCAGGGACCGACAGGGGGCTTTCTTT
- - TRBJ2-3 TRBV19 CASSIPGWGTDTQYF TGTGCCAGTAGTATTCCAGGGTGGGGCACAGATACGCAGTATTTT
- - TRBJ2-1 TRBV29-1 CSVEGRLGGNEQFF TGCAGCGTTGAAGGGAGACTAGGAGGGAATGAGCAGTTCTTC
- - TRBJ1-5 TRBV10-1 CASGEGNQPQHF TGCGCCAGCGGGGAGGGCAATCAGCCCCAGCATTTT
- - TRBJ1-4 TRBV15 CATSNNDRTGMKELFF TGTGCCACCAGCAACAACGACAGGACCGGAATGAAGGAACTGTTTTTT
- - TRBJ1-5 TRBV6-5 CASGDFSNQPQHF TGTGCCAGCGGGGACTTTTCCAATCAGCCCCAGCATTTT
- - TRBJ2-3 TRBV7-9 CASRRSTDTQYF TGTGCCAGCAGGCGTAGCACAGATACGCAGTATTTT
- - TRBJ1-6 TRBV30 CAWQQGSNSPLHF TGTGCCTGGCAACAGGGTAGCAATTCACCCCTCCACTTT
TRBD2 - TRBJ2-1 TRBV24-1 CATSDAGGPSYNEQFF TGTGCCACCAGTGATGCGGGAGGGCCCTCCTACAATGAGCAGTTCTTC
- - TRBJ1-6 TRBV5-8 CASRILEEARGNSPLHF TGTGCCAGCAGGATCTTGGAGGAGGCCAGGGGAAATTCACCCCTCCACTTT
- - TRBJ2-4 TRBV12-5 CASGLGDGAKNIQYF TGTGCTAGTGGTTTGGGGGACGGTGCCAAAAACATTCAGTACTTC
- - TRBJ2-7 TRBV29-1 CSVGDGDYEQYF TGCAGCGTTGGAGACGGGGACTACGAGCAGTACTTC
- - TRBJ1-1 TRBV28 CASSLGNPNTEAFF TGTGCCAGCAGTTTAGGTAACCCTAACACTGAAGCTTTCTTT
TRBD1 - TRBJ2-3 TRBV5-1 CASARDRGTADTQYF TGCGCCAGCGCCCGTGACAGGGGAACGGCAGATACGCAGTATTTT
- - TRBJ1-2 TRBV18 CASSPSPNYGYTF TGTGCCAGCTCACCCTCTCCGAACTATGGCTACACCTTC
- - TRBJ2-1 TRBV14 CASSQVMPWGGDEQFF TGTGCCAGCAGCCAAGTGATGCCCTGGGGTGGGGATGAGCAGTTCTTC
TRBD2 once TRBJ2-1 TRBV19 CASSSSGRGYNEQFF TGTGCCAGTAGTTCTAGCGGGAGGGGATACAATGAGCAGTTCTTC
TRBD2 - TRBJ2-1 TRBV28 CASTLTSGGYNEQFF TGTGCCAGCACCTTGACTAGCGGGGGGTACAATGAGCAGTTCTTC
- - TRBJ1-2 TRBV28 CASSLANYGYTF TGTGCCAGCAGTTTAGCTAACTATGGCTACACCTTC
- - TRBJ2-7 TRBV24-1 CATSENFGYEQYF TGTGCCACCAGTGAAAACTTCGGCTACGAGCAGTACTTC
TRBD2 - TRBJ2-3 TRBV12-3/TRBV12-4 CASSLGGADTQYF TGTGCCAGCAGTTTGGGGGGGGCAGATACGCAGTATTTT
- - TRBJ1-2 TRBV14 CASSRERGNYGYTF TGTGCCAGCAGCCGCGAAAGGGGTAACTATGGCTACACCTTC
- - TRBJ2-2 TRBV11-2 CASSFVAGELFF TGTGCCAGCAGCTTCGTGGCCGGGGAGCTGTTTTTT
- - TRBJ1-1 TRBV19 CASSIATEAGWRGAFF TGTGCCAGTAGTATCGCGACAGAAGCAGGCTGGAGGGGAGCTTTCTTT
TRBD1 - TRBJ1-1 TRBV11-2 CASSLVRGDTEAFF TGTGCCAGCAGCTTAGTCAGGGGGGACACTGAAGCTTTCTTT
- - TRBJ1-2 TRBV5-1 CASSPQGVLGYTF TGCGCCAGCAGCCCCCAAGGGGTGTTGGGCTACACCTTC
- once TRBJ2-2 TRBV2 CASSAQGGVTGELFF TGTGCCAGCAGTGCCCAGGGGGGGGTCACCGGGGAGCTGTTTTTT
- - TRBJ2-5 TRBV7-9 CASTEQETQYF TGTGCCAGCACAGAACAAGAGACCCAGTACTTC
- - TRBJ1-2 TRBV12-5 CASGFAGEADSLWGYTF TGTGCTAGTGGTTTCGCAGGAGAGGCCGATTCCCTCTGGGGCTACACCTTC
TRBD1 - TRBJ2-1 TRBV6-5 CASWRGQGSYNEQFF TGTGCCAGCTGGAGGGGACAGGGGTCCTACAATGAGCAGTTCTTC
- once TRBJ1-2 TRBV10-3 CAISDGTVGYTF TGTGCCATCAGTGATGGGACGGTTGGCTACACCTTC
- - TRBJ1-3 TRBV18 CASSTKHGHQIGNTIYF TGTGCCAGCTCAACAAAGCACGGGCATCAAATCGGAAACACCATATATTTT
- - TRBJ1-1 TRBV5-1 CASSTGQKNTEAFF TGCGCCAGCAGCACAGGACAGAAGAACACTGAAGCTTTCTTT
- - TRBJ2-5 TRBV5-4 CASSLRDRYQETQYF TGTGCCAGCAGCTTGCGCGACAGGTACCAAGAGACCCAGTACTTC
- - TRBJ2-7 TRBV29-1 CSAGASYEQYF TGCAGCGCCGGGGCCTCCTACGAGCAGTACTTC
- - TRBJ2-1 TRBV9 CASSVGGRFLGEQFF TGTGCCAGCAGCGTAGGTGGCCGCTTCTTAGGGGAGCAGTTCTTC
- - TRBJ1-1 TRBV6-6 CASSPHTEAFF TGTGCCAGCAGCCCGCACACTGAAGCTTTCTTT
- - TRBJ2-3 TRBV4-2 CASSQDRRAGSTDTQYF TGTGCCAGCAGCCAAGATCGTCGGGCGGGCAGCACAGATACGCAGTATTTT
- - TRBJ2-7 TRBV7-9 CASSSYRGGSYEQYF TGTGCCAGCAGCTCGTACAGGGGGGGGTCCTACGAGCAGTACTTC
- - TRBJ2-3 TRBV18 CASSPPTGGSDTQYF TGTGCCAGCTCACCACCGACGGGCGGGTCAGATACGCAGTATTTT
TRBD2 - TRBJ2-7 TRBV11-2 CASSLVLLAGGGYTYEQYF TGTGCCAGCAGCTTAGTCCTACTAGCGGGAGGGGGGTATACCTACGAGCAGTACTTC